This TCR beta chain was sequenced in a study of T cell responses to AZD1222 COVID-19 vaccine. The study's findings and limits: Among AZD1222 vaccinees, only six were seropositive at baseline.

Libraries were prepared by immunoSEQ multiplex PCR; TCRdb keeps only in-frame clonotypes and omits some of them. This sample yields about 56,000 clones, of which around nine tenths are seen a single time; over 12% belongs to the top ten. This CDR3 region has 14 residues. The germline CDR1 and CDR2 sequences are SGHRS and YFSETQ. V was clipped by 4 bases and J by 2 bases, with 12 bases between them. Comment on this clone: No antigen is known for it.

The clonotype was recovered from an adult in good health. The chain is built from TRBV5-1 and TRBJ1-1, with D possibly being TRBD1 (5 bases). The specimen was peripheral blood, collected on day 0 of AZD1222 vaccination. DNA for the CDR3: TGCGCCAGCAGCAGGTACGGGACCAACACTGAAGCTTTCTTT. Translated, it gives CASSRYGTNTEAFF. Filled out from reference TRBV5-1 and TRBJ1-1, the complete variable domain reads KAGVTQTPRYLIKTRGQQVTLSCSPISGHRSVSWYQQTPGQGLQFLFEYFSETQRNKGNFPGRFSGRQFSNSRSEMNVSTLELGDSALYLCASSRYGTNTEAFFGQGTRLTVV.